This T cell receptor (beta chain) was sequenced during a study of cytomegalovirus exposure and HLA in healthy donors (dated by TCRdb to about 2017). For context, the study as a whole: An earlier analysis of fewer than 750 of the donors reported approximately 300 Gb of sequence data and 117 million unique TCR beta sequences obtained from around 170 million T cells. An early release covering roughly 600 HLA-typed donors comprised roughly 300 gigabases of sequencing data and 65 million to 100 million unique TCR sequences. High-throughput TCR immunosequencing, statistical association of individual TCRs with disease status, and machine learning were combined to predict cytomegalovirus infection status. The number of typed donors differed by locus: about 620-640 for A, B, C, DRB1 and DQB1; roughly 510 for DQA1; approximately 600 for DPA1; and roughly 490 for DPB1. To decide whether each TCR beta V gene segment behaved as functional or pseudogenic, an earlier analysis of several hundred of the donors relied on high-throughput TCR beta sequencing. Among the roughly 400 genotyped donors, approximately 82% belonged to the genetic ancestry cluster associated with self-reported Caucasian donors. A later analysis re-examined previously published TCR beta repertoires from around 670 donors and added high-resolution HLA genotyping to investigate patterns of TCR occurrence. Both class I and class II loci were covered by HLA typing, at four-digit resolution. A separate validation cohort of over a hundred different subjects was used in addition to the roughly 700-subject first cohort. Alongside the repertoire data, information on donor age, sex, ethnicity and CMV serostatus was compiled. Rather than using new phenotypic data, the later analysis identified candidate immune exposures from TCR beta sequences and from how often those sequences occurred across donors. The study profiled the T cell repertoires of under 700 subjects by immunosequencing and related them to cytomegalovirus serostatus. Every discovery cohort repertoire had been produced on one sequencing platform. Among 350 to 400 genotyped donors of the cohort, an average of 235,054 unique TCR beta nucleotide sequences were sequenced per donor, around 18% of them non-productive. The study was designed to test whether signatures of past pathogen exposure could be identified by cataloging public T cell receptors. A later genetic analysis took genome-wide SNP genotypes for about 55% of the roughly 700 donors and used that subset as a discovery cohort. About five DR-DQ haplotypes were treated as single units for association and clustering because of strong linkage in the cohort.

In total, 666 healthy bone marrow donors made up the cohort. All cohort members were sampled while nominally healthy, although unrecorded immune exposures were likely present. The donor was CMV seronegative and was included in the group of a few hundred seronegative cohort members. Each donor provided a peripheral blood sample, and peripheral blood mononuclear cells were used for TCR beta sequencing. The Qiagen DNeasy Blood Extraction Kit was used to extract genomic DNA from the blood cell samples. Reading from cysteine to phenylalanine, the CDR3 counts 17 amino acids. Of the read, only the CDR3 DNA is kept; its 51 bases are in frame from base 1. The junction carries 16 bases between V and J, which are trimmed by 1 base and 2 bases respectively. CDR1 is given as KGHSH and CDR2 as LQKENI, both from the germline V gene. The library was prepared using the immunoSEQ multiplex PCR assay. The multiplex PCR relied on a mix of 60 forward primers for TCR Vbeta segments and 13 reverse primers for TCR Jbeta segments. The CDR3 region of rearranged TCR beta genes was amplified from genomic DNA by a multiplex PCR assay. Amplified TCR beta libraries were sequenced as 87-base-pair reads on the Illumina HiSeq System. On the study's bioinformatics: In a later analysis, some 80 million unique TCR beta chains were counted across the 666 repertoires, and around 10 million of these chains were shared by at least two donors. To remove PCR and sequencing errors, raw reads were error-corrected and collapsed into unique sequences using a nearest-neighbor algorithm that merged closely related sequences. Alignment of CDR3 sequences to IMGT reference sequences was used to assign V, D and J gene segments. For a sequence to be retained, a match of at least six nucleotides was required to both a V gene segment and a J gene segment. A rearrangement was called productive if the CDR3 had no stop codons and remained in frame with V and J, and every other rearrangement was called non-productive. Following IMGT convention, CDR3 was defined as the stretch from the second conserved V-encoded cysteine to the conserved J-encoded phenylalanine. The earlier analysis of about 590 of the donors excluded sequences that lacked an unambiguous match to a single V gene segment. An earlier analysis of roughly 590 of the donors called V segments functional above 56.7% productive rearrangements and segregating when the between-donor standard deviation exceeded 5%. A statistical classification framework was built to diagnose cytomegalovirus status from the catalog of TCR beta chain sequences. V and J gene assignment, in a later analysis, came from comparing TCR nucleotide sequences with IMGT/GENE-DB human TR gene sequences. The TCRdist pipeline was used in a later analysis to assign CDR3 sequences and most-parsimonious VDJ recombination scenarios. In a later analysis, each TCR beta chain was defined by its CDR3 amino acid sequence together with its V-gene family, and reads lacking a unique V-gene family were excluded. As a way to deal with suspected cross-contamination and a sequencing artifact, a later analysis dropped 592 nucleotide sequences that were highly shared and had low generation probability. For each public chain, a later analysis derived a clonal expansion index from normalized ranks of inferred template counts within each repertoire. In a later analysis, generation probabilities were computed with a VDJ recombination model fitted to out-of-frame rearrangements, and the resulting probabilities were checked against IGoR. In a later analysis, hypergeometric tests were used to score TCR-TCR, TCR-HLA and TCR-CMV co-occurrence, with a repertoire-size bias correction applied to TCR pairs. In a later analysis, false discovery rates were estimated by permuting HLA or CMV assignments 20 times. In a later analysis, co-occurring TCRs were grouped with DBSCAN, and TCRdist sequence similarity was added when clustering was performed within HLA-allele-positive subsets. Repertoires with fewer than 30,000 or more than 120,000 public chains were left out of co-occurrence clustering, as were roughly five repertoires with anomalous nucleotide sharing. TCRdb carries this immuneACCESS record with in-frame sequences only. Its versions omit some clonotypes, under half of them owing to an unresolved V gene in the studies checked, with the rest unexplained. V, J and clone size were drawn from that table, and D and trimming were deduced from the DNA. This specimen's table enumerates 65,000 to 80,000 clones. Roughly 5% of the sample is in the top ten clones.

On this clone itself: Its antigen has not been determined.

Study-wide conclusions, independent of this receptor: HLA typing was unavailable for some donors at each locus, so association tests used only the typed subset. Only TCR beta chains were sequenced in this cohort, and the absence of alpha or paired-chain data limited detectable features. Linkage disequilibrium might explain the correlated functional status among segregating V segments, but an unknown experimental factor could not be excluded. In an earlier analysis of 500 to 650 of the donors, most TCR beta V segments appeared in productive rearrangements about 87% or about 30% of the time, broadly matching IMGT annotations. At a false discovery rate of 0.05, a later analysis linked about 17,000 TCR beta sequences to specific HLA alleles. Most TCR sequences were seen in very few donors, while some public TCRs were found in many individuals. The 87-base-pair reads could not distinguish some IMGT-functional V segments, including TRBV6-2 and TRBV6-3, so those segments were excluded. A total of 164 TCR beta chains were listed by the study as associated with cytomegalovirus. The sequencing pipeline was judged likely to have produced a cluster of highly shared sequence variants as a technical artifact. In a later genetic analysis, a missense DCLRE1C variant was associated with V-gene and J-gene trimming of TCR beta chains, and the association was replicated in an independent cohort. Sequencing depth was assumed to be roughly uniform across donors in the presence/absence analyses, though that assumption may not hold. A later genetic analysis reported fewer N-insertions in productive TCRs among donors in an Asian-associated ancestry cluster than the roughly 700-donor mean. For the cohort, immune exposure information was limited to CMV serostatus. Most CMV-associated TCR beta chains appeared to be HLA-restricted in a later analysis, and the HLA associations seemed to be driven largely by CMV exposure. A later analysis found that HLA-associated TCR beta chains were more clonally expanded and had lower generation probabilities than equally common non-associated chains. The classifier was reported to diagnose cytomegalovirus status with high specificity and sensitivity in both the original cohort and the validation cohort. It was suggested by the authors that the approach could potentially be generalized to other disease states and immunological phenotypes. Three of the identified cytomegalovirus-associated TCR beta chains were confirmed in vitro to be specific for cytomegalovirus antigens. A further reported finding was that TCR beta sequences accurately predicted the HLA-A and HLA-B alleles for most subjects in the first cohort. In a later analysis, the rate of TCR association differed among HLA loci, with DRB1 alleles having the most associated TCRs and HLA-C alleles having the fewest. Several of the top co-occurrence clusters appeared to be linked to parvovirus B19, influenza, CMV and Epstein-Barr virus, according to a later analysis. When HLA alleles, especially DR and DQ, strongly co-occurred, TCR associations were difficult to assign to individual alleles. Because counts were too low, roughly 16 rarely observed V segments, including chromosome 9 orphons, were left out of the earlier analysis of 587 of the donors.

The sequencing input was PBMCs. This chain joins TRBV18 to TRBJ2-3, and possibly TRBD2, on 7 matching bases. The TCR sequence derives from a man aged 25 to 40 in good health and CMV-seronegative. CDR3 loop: CASSPRWGGATTDTQYF. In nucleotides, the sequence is TGTGCCAGCTCACCACGGTGGGGGGGGGCCACCACAGATACGCAGTATTTT.